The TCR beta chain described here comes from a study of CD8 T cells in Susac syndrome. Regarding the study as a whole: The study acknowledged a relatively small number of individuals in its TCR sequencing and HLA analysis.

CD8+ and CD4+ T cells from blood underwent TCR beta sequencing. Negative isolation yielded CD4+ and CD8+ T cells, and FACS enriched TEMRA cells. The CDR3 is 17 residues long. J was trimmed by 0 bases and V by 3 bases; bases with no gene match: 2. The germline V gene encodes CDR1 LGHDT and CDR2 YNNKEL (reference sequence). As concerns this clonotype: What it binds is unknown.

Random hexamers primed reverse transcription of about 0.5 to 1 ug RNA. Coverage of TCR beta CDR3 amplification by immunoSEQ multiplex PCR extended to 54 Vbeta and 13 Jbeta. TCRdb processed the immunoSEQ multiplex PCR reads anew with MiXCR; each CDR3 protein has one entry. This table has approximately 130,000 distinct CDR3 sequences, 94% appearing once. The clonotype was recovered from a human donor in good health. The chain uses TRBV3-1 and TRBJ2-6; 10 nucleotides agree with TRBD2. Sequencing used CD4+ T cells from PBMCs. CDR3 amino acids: CASSHTSGISGANVLTF. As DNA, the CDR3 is TGTGCCAGCAGCCACACTAGCGGGATCTCTGGGGCCAACGTCCTGACTTTC.